This T cell receptor beta chain was observed in a study of T cells after posttransplantation cyclophosphamide. Findings and limits, study-wide: TRB overlap between skin or GI tissue T cells and blood was limited.

Some clones are missing from TCRdb's copy, which holds only in-frame ones; the method was immunoSEQ multiplex PCR. The sample lists thousands of clones, roughly 80% seen once, with 17% in the top ten. Treatment was busulfan-fludarabine conditioning, a marrow graft, and cyclophosphamide on days +3 and +4. Note on this clone: Its specificity is unknown.

The CDR3 extends over 13 amino acids. The chain combines TRBV21-1 with TRBJ1-3; no DNA check was done on the table's D call, TRBD1. TRBV21-1 is a pseudogene locus. This material consisted of CD4+ T cells sorted from blood, taken 1,000 to 1,200 days after allogeneic stem cell transplant with posttransplant cyclophosphamide. The clonotype originates from a female patient in her thirties or forties who received an allogeneic stem cell transplant from a related donor, was CMV-positive, and had no GVHD. Some T cells may be supplied by the graft donor. The CDR3 loop reads CASITTGGNTIYF. The CDR3 DNA is TGTGCCAGCATTACGACAGGGGGAAACACCATATATTTT.